The 26 T cell receptor beta chains listed next were all sequenced from one sample in a study of CD8 T cells in Susac syndrome. A quantity of roughly 0.5 to 1 ug RNA underwent reverse transcription using random hexamers. MiXCR, run by TCRdb on the immunoSEQ multiplex PCR reads, gives a single entry per CDR3 protein. The profile covers approximately 190,000 distinct CDR3 sequences, with about 94% appearing a single time and 0.1% taken by the ten largest. Sequenced material: CD4+ T cells from PBMCs. These receptors were taken from a human donor in good health.

This clonotype showed up just once. The chain has TRBV20-1 and TRBJ2-7; 8 bases map to TRBD2. The V segment lost 0 bases and the J segment 3 bases; nucleotides outside the gene matches: 7. Germline loops: CDR1 DFQATT, CDR2 SNEGSKA (reference sequence). The CDR3 is made up of 15 amino acids. The chain's CDR3 is CSARDARGDYYEQYF. The CDR3, as DNA: TGCAGTGCTAGAGATGCGCGGGGGGACTACTACGAGCAGTACTTC.

The chain links TRBV18 to TRBJ1-5; tentative D call: TRBD1 (6 bases). CDR3 length: 14 residues. Germline V gene sequence: CDR1 KGHSH, CDR2 LQKENI. V lost 4 bases and J lost 5, with 12 bases in between. For the CDR3, the DNA is TGTGCCAGCTCACTCGCCAGGGGAGATCAGCCCCAGCATTTT. Its protein product is CASSLARGDQPQHF.

The chain joins TRBV29-1 to TRBJ2-4; D gene unclear. The V and J ends lost 4 bases and 0 bases respectively, with 10 bases between them. This CDR3 has 14 amino acids. Germline CDR1 SQVTM, CDR2 ANQGSEA. The CDR3 DNA follows: TGCAGCGTTGCAACAGCCCCAGCCAAAAACATTCAGTACTTC. It encodes CSVATAPAKNIQYF.

V and J are TRBV13 and TRBJ1-5; maybe TRBD1 (5 bases). The CDR3 spans 12 residues. Deletions cut 6 bases from V and 9 bases from J, with 12 bases between. The germline V gene encodes CDR1 PRHDT and CDR2 FYEKMQ (reference sequence). For the CDR3, the DNA is TGTGCCAGCAGTCTCTACCAGGGGCCCCAGCATTTT. Encoded protein: CASSLYQGPQHF.

This rearrangement joins TRBV20-1 to TRBJ1-2, with a tentative D call TRBD1 (5 bases). V was trimmed by 5 bases and J by 4 bases, leaving 14 bases between them. The CDR3 totals 13 residues. CDR1 is DFQATT, CDR2 SNEGSKA, per germline (reference sequence). CDR3 amino acids: CSAEKGRPYGYTF. The CDR3 coding sequence is TGCAGTGCTGAAAAGGGACGGCCCTATGGCTACACCTTC.

The rearrangement links TRBV9 to TRBJ2-1; no definite D call. The CDR3 runs 15 residues. Trimming took off 0 bases at V and 7 bases at J, with 14 bases between the two ends. Germline CDR1 SGDLS, CDR2 YYNGEE. The CDR3 protein is CASSVASVDSNEQFF. The CDR3 DNA follows: TGTGCCAGCAGCGTAGCATCGGTAGACTCTAATGAGCAGTTCTTC.

The chain has TRBV2 and TRBJ2-7, with D perhaps assigned TRBD1 or TRBD2 (5 bases each). The CDR3 runs to 14 residues. Per germline, CDR1 SNHLY and CDR2 FYNNEI. V was cut by 8 bases and J by 1 base, with 15 bases left in between. CDR3 amino acids: CASPRGDGSYEQYF. In DNA form, the CDR3 reads TGTGCCAGCCCTCGAGGGGACGGTTCCTACGAGCAGTACTTC.

The chain has TRBV27 and TRBJ2-5; D might be TRBD1 (5 bases). The CDR3 loop spans 14 amino acids. Per germline, CDR1 MNHEY and CDR2 SMNVEV (reference sequence). The V end lost 6 bases, the J end lost 2 bases, and 13 bases lay between the germline ends. CDR3 DNA sequence: TGTGCCAGCAGAAGACAGTACTCACAAGAGACCCAGTACTTC. Protein: CASRRQYSQETQYF.

Only a few counts were recorded for this clonotype. The chain joins TRBV3-1 to TRBJ1-2; TRBD1 is a possible D gene (5 bases). Germline CDR1 LGHDT, CDR2 YNNKEL (reference sequence). Trimming shortened V by 5 bases and J by 1 base, and 20 bases separated the two germline ends. The CDR3 runs to 17 residues. This CDR3 is CASSTRGRMNFNYGYTF. The CDR3 DNA reads as TGTGCCAGCAGCACGCGGGGCAGGATGAACTTTAACTATGGCTACACCTTC.

The chain carries TRBV2 and TRBJ2-5, with TRBD1 as a possible D gene (5 bases). CDR1 SNHLY and CDR2 FYNNEI come from the germline V gene. V lost 4 bases and J 5 bases, leaving 14 bases between the germline ends. The CDR3 loop spans 14 amino acids. CDR3 nucleotide sequence: TGTGCCAGCAGTGCCTTGGGGCTTGGCGAGACCCAGTACTTC. Its protein product is CASSALGLGETQYF.

V gene TRBV12-3 or TRBV12-4 combines with J gene TRBJ1-3; D perhaps matches TRBD1 (6 bases). CDR3 length: 15 residues. V shed 5 bases and J shed 0 bases, with 11 bases lying between them. CDR3 residues: CASSPQGRSGNTIYF. DNA of the CDR3: TGTGCCAGCAGTCCACAGGGACGCTCTGGAAACACCATATATTTT.

This chain uses TRBV4-2 with TRBJ1-2; D possibly corresponds to TRBD1 (5 bases). The germline V and J ends were trimmed by 1 base and 2 bases, with 8 bases remaining between them. The germline V gene has CDR1 LGHNA and CDR2 YNFKEQ. The CDR3 contains 14 residues. CDR3 sequence: CASSQGSGNYGYTF. CDR3 sequence (DNA): TGTGCCAGCAGCCAAGGGTCAGGGAACTATGGCTACACCTTC.

V is TRBV5-6 and J is TRBJ1-4, with TRBD1 matching 11 bases. J lost 2 bases, V lost 6 bases, and 6 bases had no gene match. Germline V gene lookup returns CDR1 SGHDT and CDR2 YYEEEE. The CDR3 covers 16 residues. This CDR3 is CASIRTGGMTNEKLFF. The CDR3 nucleotides are TGTGCCAGCATCCGGACAGGGGGCATGACTAATGAAAAACTGTTTTTT.

This clonotype was recorded once. The rearrangement joins TRBV27 to TRBJ1-1; TRBD1 matches at 8 bases. Per the germline V gene, CDR1 is MNHEY and CDR2 is SMNVEV (reference sequence). Trimming at V came to 10 bases and at J to 3 bases, leaving 7 bases not matched to a gene. The CDR3 sequence is 13 residues long. The CDR3: CATGQGTDTEAFF. For the CDR3, the DNA is TGTGCCACTGGACAGGGTACGGACACTGAAGCTTTCTTT.

This clonotype appeared once. V usage is TRBV6-5 and J usage is TRBJ1-6; perhaps TRBD1 as D (6 bases). Germline V CDR1 and CDR2: MNHEY, SVGAGI. The V end was cut by 4 bases, the J end by 14 bases, with 15 bases between. This CDR3 is 13 amino acids long. CDR3 region: CASSSPGVLSLHF. The CDR3 DNA follows: TGTGCCAGCAGTTCCCCAGGGGTCCTTTCCCTCCACTTT.

The CDR3 nucleotides are TGTGCCAGTAGCAGGGGACAGAACACCGGGGAGCTGTTTTTT. This codes for CASSRGQNTGELFF. This rearrangement joins TRBV19 to TRBJ2-2; a weak D match, TRBD1 (6 bases). Germline V gene data show CDR1 as LNHDA and CDR2 as SQIVND (reference sequence). V lost 6 bases and J lost 1, with 9 bases in between. The CDR3 has 14 amino acids.

In this sample, this clonotype turned up a few times. The chain is built from TRBV6-5 and TRBJ1-1; D is perhaps TRBD1 (6 bases). The germline CDR1 and CDR2 sequences are MNHEY and SVGAGI. Trimming took 0 bases from V and 1 from J, leaving 6 bases between them. The CDR3 sequence is 14 residues long. CDR3 sequence: CASSYSTGNTEAFF. The CDR3 DNA follows: TGTGCCAGCAGTTACTCGACAGGGAACACTGAAGCTTTCTTT.

The rearrangement joins TRBV6-1 to TRBJ1-5; maybe TRBD1 (5 bases). The CDR3 runs to 13 residues. Trimming removed 11 bases from V and 1 base from J, with 12 bases in between. Germline lookup yields CDR1 MNHNS and CDR2 SASEGT. CDR3 protein: CAGLRGSNQPQHF. In nucleotides, the CDR3 is TGTGCCGGCCTTCGGGGGAGCAATCAGCCCCAGCATTTT.

The V and J genes are TRBV20-1 and TRBJ1-5, with D possibly TRBD1 on 6 matching bases. V was trimmed by 2 bases and J by 0 bases, leaving 14 bases between them. From germline, CDR1 is DFQATT and CDR2 SNEGSKA (reference sequence). CDR3 length: 16 amino acids. The CDR3 here is CSARRGGLNSNQPQHF. DNA of the CDR3: TGCAGTGCTAGAAGGGGGGGGTTGAATAGCAATCAGCCCCAGCATTTT.

The gene calls are TRBV19 and TRBJ2-2, with 9 bases fitting TRBD1. V lost 8 bases to trimming and J lost 5 bases; unmatched junction nucleotides: 9. The V gene's germline CDR1 is LNHDA and CDR2 SQIVND (reference sequence). This CDR3 spans 15 amino acids. This CDR3 reads CASGGQGFATGELFF. CDR3 in DNA: TGTGCCAGTGGCGGACAGGGGTTCGCGACCGGGGAGCTGTTTTTT.

The DNA for the CDR3 is TGTGCCAGCAGACCCGGCCCTGGTCGGGGCTACACCTTC. It yields the protein CASRPGPGRGYTF. V is TRBV7-9 and J is TRBJ1-2; D remains ambiguous. This CDR3 has 13 amino acids. Germline assignment: CDR1 SEHNR and CDR2 FQNEAQ (reference sequence). Deletions cut 6 bases from V and 8 bases from J, with 16 bases between.

This sequence joins TRBV7-2 and TRBJ1-2; unclear D gene. CDR1 and CDR2 (germline): SGHTA, FQGNSA. With 6 bases removed from V and 2 bases from J, the gap between germline ends came to 10 bases. The CDR3 extends over 13 amino acids. CDR3 region: CASSLDWNYGYTF. As DNA, the CDR3 is TGTGCCAGCAGTCTAGACTGGAACTATGGCTACACCTTC.

This chain joins TRBV2 and TRBJ2-5; 7 nucleotides align to TRBD2. Per germline, CDR1 SNHLY and CDR2 FYNNEI. The CDR3 loop spans 15 amino acids. Trimming cost V 6 bases and J 0 bases; bases outside gene matches: 7. In DNA form, the CDR3 reads TGTGCCAGCAGGGTGGGGGGGACGTACCAAGAGACCCAGTACTTC. The encoded protein is CASRVGGTYQETQYF.

J is TRBJ2-7 and V is TRBV19; the match to TRBD1 covers 9 bases. Per the germline V gene, CDR1 is LNHDA and CDR2 is SQIVND (reference sequence). Trimming at V came to 6 bases and at J to 2 bases, leaving 8 bases not matched to a gene. The CDR3 spans 15 residues. The CDR3 DNA sequence: TGTGCCAGTAGGGGGCCCGACAGGGGGACCTACGAGCAGTACTTC. This translates into CASRGPDRGTYEQYF.

The chain has TRBV3-1 and TRBJ2-1, with unresolved D. Germline CDR1 and CDR2: LGHDT and YNNKEL (reference sequence). V was trimmed by 4 bases and J by 4 bases, leaving 14 bases between them. The CDR3 has 15 residues. The CDR3 bases are TGTGCCAGCAGCCCCCGCGCAGGTATTTACAATGAGCAGTTCTTC. This gives the protein CASSPRAGIYNEQFF.

The genes are TRBV4-3 and TRBJ1-2; the match to TRBD1 covers 9 bases. Germline-derived CDR1 and CDR2 are LGHNA and YSLEER. This CDR3 spans 15 amino acids. The junction had 6 bases not matched to a gene; V was cut back by 0 bases and J by 7 bases. Here the CDR3 DNA reads TGCGCCAGCAGCCAAGACCAACAGGGGGCGCGTGGCTACACCTTC. It codes for CASSQDQQGARGYTF.